The next 5 T cell receptor beta chains were all read from a single sample in a study of blood T cell repertoires in COVID-19. The method was immunoSEQ multiplex PCR; TCRdb's version includes in-frame clones alone and lacks a portion of them. This table holds about 70,000 clones, 65% to 80% found once. Sequencing was carried out using peripheral blood. The receptors come from a woman aged 80 or older with active or convalescent COVID-19.

V gene TRBV7-2 combines with J gene TRBJ2-7, with a weak D call TRBD2 (7 bases). CDR3 length: 17 residues. Trimming left V 1 base short and J 5 bases short, with 21 bases between. Germline V gene sequence: CDR1 SGHTA, CDR2 FQGNSA. CDR3 amino acids: CASSLVRGGGLKDEQYF. The CDR3 nucleotides are TGTGCCAGCAGCTTAGTTAGGGGCGGGGGCCTAAAGGACGAGCAGTACTTC.

The chain recombines TRBV19 with TRBJ2-3; D unclear. V lost 5 bases, J lost 1 base, and 7 bases lay in between. This CDR3 is 13 amino acids long. Germline values: CDR1 LNHDA, CDR2 SQIVND (reference sequence). CDR3 loop: CASSYIRTDTQYF. In DNA form, the CDR3 reads TGTGCCAGTAGTTACATCCGCACAGATACGCAGTATTTT.

The V call is TRBV9, the J call TRBJ1-3, with D perhaps TRBD1 (5 bases). Trimming cost V 6 bases and J 6 bases, with 16 bases left between them. The germline CDR1 and CDR2 sequences are SGDLS and YYNGEE. The CDR3 runs to 14 residues. This CDR3 is CASTGDTGENTIYF. CDR3 sequence (DNA): TGTGCCAGCACCGGCGACACGGGGGAAAACACCATATATTTT.

The J gene is TRBJ2-3, the V gene TRBV5-4, with 7 bases fitting TRBD2. The CDR3 is 16 amino acids. Germline CDR1 and CDR2: SGHNT and YYREEE (reference sequence). Germline trimming cut 2 bases from V and 0 bases from J; bases unmatched to any gene: 6. CDR3 nucleotide sequence: TGTGCCAGCAGCTTATCACTAGCGCTAAGCACAGATACGCAGTATTTT. Translation: CASSLSLALSTDTQYF.

The chain recombines TRBV19 with TRBJ1-6; a possible D gene is TRBD1 (6 bases). There are 15 residues in the CDR3. Trimming stripped 4 bases from V and 9 bases from J, with 16 bases between. Germline CDR1 and CDR2: LNHDA and SQIVND (reference sequence). CDR3 coding DNA: TGTGCCAGTAGTACAAGGACAGCGTTAGGTTCACCCCTCCACTTT. It yields the protein CASSTRTALGSPLHF.